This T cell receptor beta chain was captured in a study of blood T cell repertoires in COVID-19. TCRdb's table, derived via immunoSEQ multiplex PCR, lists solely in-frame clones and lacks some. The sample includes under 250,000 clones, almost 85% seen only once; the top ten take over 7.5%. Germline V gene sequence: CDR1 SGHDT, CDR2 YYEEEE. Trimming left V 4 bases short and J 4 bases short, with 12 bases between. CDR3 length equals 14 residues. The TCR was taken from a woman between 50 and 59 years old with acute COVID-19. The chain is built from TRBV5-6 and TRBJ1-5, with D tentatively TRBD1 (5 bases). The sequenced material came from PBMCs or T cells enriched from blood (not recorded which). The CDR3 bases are TGTGCCAGCAGCCCCTGGGGGGGGAATCAGCCCCAGCATTTT. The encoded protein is CASSPWGGNQPQHF.